Below are 32 T cell receptor beta chains sequenced from a single sample in a study of vaccination effects on CD4 cells after COVID-19. Assay: immunoSEQ multiplex PCR; the TCRdb copy retains only in-frame clones and omits some. The sample has 17,000 or so clones; 65% to 75% are singletons. Prior to sequencing, the ViraFEST assay stimulated PBMC with viral peptide pools, which expanded the antigen-specific CD4+ T cells. Having been cultured for roughly 10 days, the cells underwent CD4+ T cell isolation. According to PCR results, the person was infected with SARS-CoV-2 between March and December 2020. Two doses of either BNT162b2 or mRNA-1273 were given to each participant. No antigen has been identified for these receptors. The input for sequencing was CD4+ T cells from PBMCs cultured with SARS-CoV-2 spike peptides, taken after COVID-19 vaccination. The receptors here all came from a human donor who had a prior SARS-CoV-2 infection.

CDR3 residues: CASSPSTYGYTF. The DNA of the CDR3 is TGTGCCAGCAGTCCTAGTACATATGGCTACACCTTC. The chain employs TRBV6-5 and TRBJ1-2; D uncertain. V was trimmed by 5 bases and J by 5 bases, leaving 9 bases between them. CDR1 and CDR2 from the germline V gene are MNHEY and SVGAGI. The CDR3 has 12 amino acids.

This clone appeared once. This chain uses TRBV5-6 with TRBJ1-5; 7 nucleotides match TRBD1. The V segment lost 2 bases and the J segment 1 base; nucleotides outside the gene matches: 0. Germline-derived CDR1 and CDR2 are SGHDT and YYEEEE. This CDR3 is 14 amino acids long. In DNA, the CDR3 is TGTGCCAGCAGCTTACAGGGGAGCAATCAGCCCCAGCATTTT. It is translated as CASSLQGSNQPQHF.

This chain links TRBV10-3 with TRBJ1-2; D gene uncertain. CDR3 length: 15 residues. V lost 4 bases and J 2 bases, leaving 14 bases between the germline ends. Germline V gene lookup returns CDR1 ENHRY and CDR2 SYGVKD. The CDR3 here is CAISGSGGMNYGYTF. The CDR3 coding sequence is TGTGCCATCAGTGGGTCCGGTGGCATGAACTATGGCTACACCTTC.

The chain carries TRBV6-5 and TRBJ1-2; unclear D gene. The ends were cut back, 0 bases at V and 2 bases at J, with 13 bases in the middle. Germline V gene sequence: CDR1 MNHEY, CDR2 SVGAGI. This CDR3 contains 16 residues. The CDR3 is CASSYSTTGPNYGYTF. In DNA, the CDR3 is TGTGCCAGCAGTTACTCGACAACGGGCCCCAACTATGGCTACACCTTC.

By sample share, this clone is large (0.1 to 1%). The chain carries TRBV4-1 and TRBJ2-6; D is ambiguous. The CDR3 has 16 residues. The V and J ends lost 1 base and 1 base respectively, with 8 bases between them. Germline CDR1 and CDR2: MGHRA and YSYEKL. CDR3 nucleotides: TGCGCCAGCAGCCAAGTAGTGTGGTCTGGGGCCAACGTCCTGACTTTC. It is translated as CASSQVVWSGANVLTF.

The J gene is TRBJ2-5, the V gene TRBV2; D might be TRBD1 (7 bases). The CDR3 length is 14 residues. V dropped 4 bases and J dropped 5 bases, with 14 bases sitting between them. CDR1 is SNHLY, CDR2 FYNNEI, per germline. CDR3 nucleotides: TGTGCCAGCAGTGGAACAGGGGCGGGGGAGACCCAGTACTTC. Translated: CASSGTGAGETQYF.

This rearrangement joins TRBV29-1 to TRBJ2-3; D gene unclear. CDR3 size: 12 residues. Per the germline V gene, CDR1 is SQVTM and CDR2 is ANQGSEA. Trimming took off 6 bases at V and 5 bases at J, with 12 bases between the two ends. DNA for the CDR3: TGCAGCGTACCAAATGCAGGAGATACGCAGTATTTT. Protein sequence: CSVPNAGDTQYF.

The gene calls are TRBV10-3 and TRBJ2-7, with 9 bases fitting TRBD2. V was clipped by 6 bases and J by 5 bases; unmatched bases: 8. CDR1 and CDR2 from the germline V gene are ENHRY and SYGVKD. This CDR3 spans 14 amino acids. CDR3 nucleotide sequence: TGTGCCATCAGCGTGCGGGAGGGCCTCCACGAGCAGTACTTC. This gives the protein CAISVREGLHEQYF.

This clone is a singleton in its sample. The chain combines TRBV2 with TRBJ2-1; D is perhaps TRBD1 (5 bases). Deletions cut 3 bases from V and 15 bases from J, with 24 bases between. The CDR3 covers 15 residues. Looked up from germline, CDR1 is SNHLY and CDR2 is FYNNEI. The CDR3: CASSDTQGRTPDPFF. CDR3 DNA: TGTGCCAGCAGTGACACCCAGGGCCGGACCCCTGATCCGTTCTTC.

The J gene is TRBJ2-7, the V gene TRBV30; D may correspond to TRBD1 or TRBD2 (7 bases each). The germline V gene encodes CDR1 GTSNPN and CDR2 SVGIG (reference sequence). Trimming shortened V by 5 bases and J by 6 bases, and 14 bases separated the two germline ends. The CDR3 runs 12 residues. The CDR3 bases are TGTGCCTGGGGGAGGGGGCAACTCGAGCAGTACTTC. It codes for CAWGRGQLEQYF.

The V gene is TRBV10-3, the J gene TRBJ2-5, with D maybe TRBD1 (5 bases). There are 16 residues in the CDR3. CDR1 ENHRY and CDR2 SYGVKD come from the germline V gene. The V gene lost 1 base and the J gene lost 2 bases, with 14 bases spanning the gap. CDR3 DNA sequence: TGTGCCATCAGTGAGTTTTTGGGGCTCGGACAAGAGACCCAGTACTTC. Protein: CAISEFLGLGQETQYF.

The chain joins TRBV5-1 to TRBJ2-5, with a possible D match to TRBD1 (6 bases). Germline lookup yields CDR1 SGHRS and CDR2 YFSETQ. CDR3 length: 13 residues. V dropped 4 bases and J dropped 4 bases, with 11 bases sitting between them. CDR3 region: CASSITRGETQYF. CDR3 coding DNA: TGCGCCAGCAGCATTACCAGGGGAGAGACCCAGTACTTC.

This clone was seen a few times. V is TRBV9 and J is TRBJ2-1, with a possible D match to TRBD2 (5 bases). The germline V gene encodes CDR1 SGDLS and CDR2 YYNGEE. The V end lost 3 bases, the J end lost 0 bases, and 13 bases lay between the germline ends. This CDR3 comprises 16 residues. As DNA, the CDR3 is TGTGCCAGCAGCGCCCGTTCGGGATCCTCCTACAATGAGCAGTTCTTC. Its protein product is CASSARSGSSYNEQFF.

This rearrangement joins TRBV27 to TRBJ2-7; TRBD2 aligns across 13 bases. Germline V gene data show CDR1 as MNHEY and CDR2 as SMNVEV (reference sequence). CDR3 length: 15 amino acids. Germline trimming cut 2 bases from V and 3 bases from J; bases unmatched to any gene: 1. CDR3: CASSLRLAGGYEQYF. The CDR3 region has the DNA TGTGCCAGCAGTTTACGACTAGCGGGGGGCTACGAGCAGTACTTC.

The V call is TRBV5-6, the J call TRBJ2-2; D remains ambiguous. The V end lost 2 bases, the J end lost 3 bases, and 2 bases lay between the germline ends. Per the germline V gene, CDR1 is SGHDT and CDR2 is YYEEEE. This CDR3 is 12 amino acids long. The CDR3 here is CASSLYTGELFF. CDR3 DNA: TGTGCCAGCAGCTTATACACCGGGGAGCTGTTTTTT. Together with reference TRBV5-6 and TRBJ2-2, the CDR3 gives the full variable domain: DAGVTQSPTHLIKTRGQQVTLRCSPKSGHDTVSWYQQALGQGPQFIFQYYEEEERQRGNFPDRFSGHQFPNYSSELNVNALLLGDSALYLCASSLYTGELFFGEGSRLTVL.

The chain combines TRBV28 with TRBJ1-2; unclear D gene. The germline V and J ends were trimmed by 5 bases and 12 bases, with 19 bases remaining between them. CDR3 length: 13 amino acids. The germline CDR1 and CDR2 sequences are MDHEN and SYDVKM. The CDR3 region is CASSAYHTRSNTF. The DNA of the CDR3 is TGTGCCAGCAGTGCGTACCATACACGATCCAACACCTTC.

The chain links TRBV2 to TRBJ2-5, with a weak D call TRBD1 (6 bases). V lost 6 bases to trimming and J lost 5 bases, with 19 bases between them. Germline values: CDR1 SNHLY, CDR2 FYNNEI. This CDR3 has 15 residues. CDR3 bases: TGTGCCAGCAGGGCCGGGACACTTGAGGCGGAGACCCAGTACTTC. The encoded protein is CASRAGTLEAETQYF.

The chain uses TRBV5-4 and TRBJ2-3; a weak D match, TRBD2 (6 bases). Germline V gene lookup returns CDR1 SGHNT and CDR2 YYREEE (reference sequence). The ends were cut back, 2 bases at V and 4 bases at J, with 17 bases in the middle. The CDR3 is 16 residues long. The CDR3 nucleotides are TGTGCCAGCAGCTTAGGCGGGACTTCCCCCCCAGATACGCAGTATTTT. Protein product: CASSLGGTSPPDTQYF.

The rearrangement uses TRBV7-2 and TRBJ2-3; 9 nucleotides match TRBD1. The germline V gene has CDR1 SGHTA and CDR2 FQGNSA. Germline trimming cut 0 bases from V and 6 bases from J; bases unmatched to any gene: 4. The CDR3 runs to 15 residues. CDR3 sequence (DNA): TGTGCCAGCAGCTTAGCGACAGGGGGAAGGGATACGCAGTATTTT. It yields the protein CASSLATGGRDTQYF.

The rearrangement links TRBV7-3 to TRBJ1-1; a weak D match, TRBD1 (6 bases). The V gene lost 5 bases and the J gene lost 3 bases, with 13 bases spanning the gap. Germline-derived CDR1 and CDR2 are SGHTA and FQGTGA. The length of the CDR3 is 14 residues. In nucleotides, the CDR3 is TGTGCCAGCAGCCCGACAGGTCGTGACACTGAAGCTTTCTTT. Translated, it gives CASSPTGRDTEAFF.

V is TRBV5-1 and J is TRBJ2-2; D possibly corresponds to TRBD2 (6 bases). V lost 0 bases and J lost 9, with 9 bases in between. The CDR3 is made up of 13 amino acids. In germline, CDR1 is SGHRS, CDR2 YFSETQ. The CDR3 coding sequence is TGCGCCAGCAGCTTGGCCCGGGGGAGGGAGCTGTTTTTT. As protein: CASSLARGRELFF.

This clone occurred a few times. The chain has TRBV24-1 and TRBJ2-5, with D maybe TRBD1 (6 bases). Germline CDR1 is KGHDR and CDR2 is SFDVKD. CDR3 size: 12 residues. Trimming stripped 9 bases from V and 4 bases from J, with 11 bases between. The chain's CDR3 is CATAKTGETQYF. The CDR3 DNA is TGTGCCACCGCCAAGACAGGAGAGACCCAGTACTTC.

The chain joins TRBV2 to TRBJ1-3; D not certain. This CDR3 region has 12 residues. Germline V lookup: CDR1 SNHLY, CDR2 FYNNEI. V shed 7 bases and J shed 3 bases, with 7 bases lying between them. The CDR3 here is CASKDRGNTIYF. The CDR3 DNA reads as TGTGCCAGCAAGGACCGTGGAAACACCATATATTTT. Full variable domain (remainder filled in from reference TRBV2 and TRBJ1-3): EPEVTQTPSHQVTQMGQEVILRCVPISNHLYFYWYRQILGQKVEFLVSFYNNEISEKSEIFDDQFSVERPDGSNFTLKIRSTKLEDSAMYFCASKDRGNTIYFGEGSWLTVV.

This clone has only one observation. The V gene is TRBV7-2, the J gene TRBJ2-3; TRBD2 aligns across 7 bases. Germline V gene data show CDR1 as SGHTA and CDR2 as FQGNSA. The CDR3 totals 15 residues. Trimming removed 4 bases from V and 4 bases from J; junction bases left unmatched: 8. CDR3 sequence (DNA): TGTGCCAGCAGCTCGCCTAAGACTAGCCCAGATACGCAGTATTTT. It encodes CASSSPKTSPDTQYF.

This clone has more than one count but fewer than ten. The gene calls are TRBV11-1 and TRBJ2-2; TRBD1 aligns across 7 bases. This CDR3 contains 15 residues. V was pared by 4 bases and J by 3 bases, with 5 bases of the junction left unmatched. The germline gives CDR1 SGHAT, CDR2 FQDESV (reference sequence). This CDR3 reads CASSSHRGDTGELFF. For the CDR3, the DNA is TGTGCCAGCAGCTCGCACAGGGGCGACACCGGGGAGCTGTTTTTT.

The chain couples TRBV6-6 to TRBJ2-2; D not certain. V gave up 6 bases and J gave up 4 bases, with 9 bases separating them. CDR1 is MNHNY and CDR2 is SVGAGI in the germline V gene (reference sequence). CDR3 length: 13 residues. The chain's CDR3 is CASRPTVTGELFF. DNA for the CDR3: TGTGCCAGCAGGCCCACAGTCACCGGGGAGCTGTTTTTT.

The chain recombines TRBV5-4 with TRBJ2-5, with 13 bases lining up with TRBD2. The germline V gene has CDR1 SGHNT and CDR2 YYREEE (reference sequence). V gave up 0 bases and J gave up 7 bases; unmatched junction bases: 6. CDR3 size: 16 residues. This chain's CDR3 is CASSLGLAGGMGTQYF. CDR3 sequence (DNA): TGTGCCAGCAGCTTGGGACTAGCGGGAGGAATGGGGACCCAGTACTTC. Variable domain in full (rest from reference TRBV5-4 and TRBJ2-5): ETGVTQSPTHLIKTRGQQVTLRCSSQSGHNTVSWYQQALGQGPQFIFQYYREEENGRGNFPPRFSGLQFPNYSSELNVNALELDDSALYLCASSLGLAGGMGTQYFGPGTRLLVL.

The rearrangement joins TRBV29-1 to TRBJ2-2, with 11 positions matching TRBD2. Germline values: CDR1 SQVTM, CDR2 ANQGSEA. This CDR3 is 16 amino acids long. Trimming took 6 bases from V and 2 from J; bases not matched to a gene: 8. The CDR3 nucleotides read TGCAGCGTAAGGAAGACTAGCGGGATAAACACCGGGGAGCTGTTTTTT. Amino acid sequence: CSVRKTSGINTGELFF.

V gene TRBV2 combines with J gene TRBJ1-1; D remains unclear. Germline V lookup: CDR1 SNHLY, CDR2 FYNNEI. The CDR3 spans 13 residues. With 2 bases removed from V and 1 base from J, the gap between germline ends came to 5 bases. The CDR3 loop reads CASSEFGNTEAFF. CDR3 nucleotides: TGTGCCAGCAGTGAATTTGGGAACACTGAAGCTTTCTTT.

The chain recombines TRBV5-1 with TRBJ2-2; no firm D call. The CDR3 extends over 16 amino acids. Germline V CDR1 and CDR2: SGHRS, YFSETQ. Trimming stripped 0 bases from V and 3 bases from J, with 12 bases between. The CDR3 is CASSLVPQTDTGELFF. The CDR3 nucleotides read TGCGCCAGCAGCTTGGTCCCCCAGACCGACACCGGGGAGCTGTTTTTT.

The rearrangement links TRBV28 to TRBJ1-1; the D gene is possibly TRBD1 (5 bases). This CDR3 contains 13 residues. Germline V gives CDR1 MDHEN, CDR2 SYDVKM. Trimming stripped 5 bases from V and 5 bases from J, with 12 bases between. As DNA, the CDR3 is TGTGCCAGCAGTCTCGGGGGTAGGACTGAAGCTTTCTTT. This codes for CASSLGGRTEAFF.

The chain links TRBV11-3 to TRBJ2-1, with D unclear. Germline CDR1 is SGHNT and CDR2 is YENEEA. Trimming cost V 3 bases and J 4 bases, with 10 bases left between them. The CDR3 spans 14 residues. In DNA, the CDR3 is TGTGCCAGCAGCTTGGCTAGACTTTACAATGAGCAGTTCTTC. It is translated as CASSLARLYNEQFF.